This entry lists 27 T cell receptor beta chains sequenced from one sample in a study of Ad26.COV2.S vaccination and SARS-CoV-2 variants. Treatment of the sample: roughly 18 received Ad26.COV2.S at low or high dose, single or two shots; roughly five received placebo; per-sample allocation not given. All samples were drawn on day 63, counting from the first vaccine or placebo injection. The assay was immunoSEQ multiplex PCR, and TCRdb's table has in-frame clones only and misses some. The sample contains more than 400,000 clones, around 91% of which appear only once. The sequences come from peripheral blood, collected in a trial of Ad26.COV2.S vaccine versus placebo. The receptor source for this set is a person between 18 and 59 years old who received the Ad26.COV2.S COVID-19 vaccine or a placebo.

This clone was detected only once. The chain is built from TRBV2 and TRBJ2-1; tentative D call: TRBD2 (6 bases). The germline CDR1 and CDR2 sequences are SNHLY and FYNNEI. The ends were cut back, 2 bases at V and 9 bases at J, with 14 bases in the middle. The CDR3 is 14 amino acids. CDR3 DNA sequence: TGTGCCAGCAGTGAAAGTTCACTGGGGGGTGAGCAGTTCTTC. Protein sequence: CASSESSLGGEQFF.

The CDR3 loop is CASNPRHIYGYTF. CDR3 DNA: TGTGCCAGCAACCCGAGACATATCTATGGCTACACCTTC. J is TRBJ1-2 and V is TRBV6-5; D ambiguous. The CDR3 length is 13 residues. V shed 7 bases and J shed 4 bases, with 13 bases lying between them. Germline lookup yields CDR1 MNHEY and CDR2 SVGAGI.

V and J are TRBV6-6 and TRBJ2-3, with TRBD1 matching 7 bases. V dropped 4 bases and J dropped 2; count of bases not matched to a gene: 6. Germline assignment: CDR1 MNHNY and CDR2 SVGAGI (reference sequence). This CDR3 is built from 15 residues. In DNA form, the CDR3 reads TGTGCCAGCAGTTGGACCGGGACAGCCACAGATACGCAGTATTTT. It specifies CASSWTGTATDTQYF.

This sequence joins TRBV11-1 and TRBJ2-7, with a tentative D call TRBD1 (5 bases). Trimming shortened V by 5 bases and J by 0 bases, and 14 bases separated the two germline ends. Looked up from germline, CDR1 is SGHAT and CDR2 is FQDESV (reference sequence). The CDR3 has 15 amino acids. CDR3 nucleotides: TGTGCCAGCAGCCCTTACAGGATGAGCTCCTACGAGCAGTACTTC. Its protein product is CASSPYRMSSYEQYF. The full variable domain, in which reference TRBV11-1 and TRBJ2-7 provide the parts outside the CDR3, is EAEVAQSPRYKITEKSQAVAFWCDPISGHATLYWYRQILGQGPELLVQFQDESVVDDSQLPKDRFSAERLKGVDSTLKIQPAELGDSAMYLCASSPYRMSSYEQYFGPGTRLTVT.

J is TRBJ2-1 and V is TRBV3-1 (or the pseudogene TRBV3-2), with D perhaps matching TRBD2 (5 bases). This CDR3 region has 15 residues. Trimming cost V 4 bases and J 0 bases, with 10 bases left between them. Germline V gives CDR1 LGHDT, CDR2 YNNKEL (reference sequence). Here the CDR3 DNA reads TGTGCCAGCAGCCCGCCGGGATACTCCTACAATGAGCAGTTCTTC. Its protein product is CASSPPGYSYNEQFF.

The CDR3 here is CASSPAGTGELFF. For the CDR3, the DNA is TGCGCCAGCAGCCCCGCGGGGACCGGGGAGCTGTTTTTT. The genes are TRBV5-1 and TRBJ2-2; TRBD2 is a possible D gene (6 bases). There are 13 residues in the CDR3. Germline V gives CDR1 SGHRS, CDR2 YFSETQ. Trimming took off 4 bases at V and 5 bases at J, with 9 bases between the two ends.

This clone has more than one count but fewer than ten. The rearrangement links TRBV7-9 to TRBJ2-2; D not resolved. The V and J ends lost 5 bases and 6 bases respectively, with 7 bases between them. The germline V gene encodes CDR1 SEHNR and CDR2 FQNEAQ (reference sequence). There are 12 residues in the CDR3. The CDR3 nucleotides read TGTGCCAGCAGCAGGGTTCCCGGGGAGCTGTTTTTT. This sequence encodes CASSRVPGELFF.

The J gene is TRBJ2-2, the V gene TRBV19, with TRBD1 identical over 11 bases. V shed 7 bases and J 3 bases; nucleotides not matched to a gene: 16. The CDR3 contains 19 residues. Germline V CDR1 and CDR2: LNHDA, SQIVND (reference sequence). CDR3 nucleotide sequence: TGTGCCAGTAAAAATCTCCGGACAGGGGGCCAACGGGACACCGGGGAGCTGTTTTTT. Protein: CASKNLRTGGQRDTGELFF.

V usage is TRBV3-1 (or the pseudogene TRBV3-2) and J usage is TRBJ2-5; 7 bases fit TRBD2. J gave up 4 bases and V 0 bases, and 8 bases lay outside the gene matches. The CDR3 is 16 residues long. The germline gives CDR1 LGHDT, CDR2 YNNKEL (reference sequence). CDR3 nucleotide sequence: TGTGCCAGCAGCCAAGATGTGGGAGGCGGGGGAGAGACCCAGTACTTC. It yields the protein CASSQDVGGGGETQYF.

This chain connects TRBV15 to TRBJ2-3; no definite D call. CDR1 LNHNV and CDR2 YYDKDF come from the germline V gene (reference sequence). Trimming took 0 bases from V and 8 from J, leaving 9 bases between them. This CDR3 contains 13 residues. CDR3 coding DNA: TGTGCCACCAGCAGAGATCTCCCAGCTACGCAGTATTTT. Protein: CATSRDLPATQYF. The variable domain in full, completed from reference TRBV15 and TRBJ2-3, reads DAMVIQNPRYQVTQFGKPVTLSCSQTLNHNVMYWYQQKSSQAPKLLFHYYDKDFNNEADTPDNFQSRRPNTSFCFLDIRSPGLGDTAMYLCATSRDLPATQYFGPGTRLTVL.

The J gene is TRBJ2-3, the V gene TRBV7-8; weak D call: TRBD1 (6 bases). With 2 bases removed from V and 2 bases from J, the gap between germline ends came to 17 bases. This CDR3 is built from 17 residues. The germline V gene encodes CDR1 SGHVS and CDR2 FQNEAQ. CDR3 region: CASSLSSGQIFTDTQYF. CDR3 in DNA: TGTGCCAGCAGCTTATCGTCCGGACAGATTTTCACAGATACGCAGTATTTT.

The chain is built from TRBV5-4 and TRBJ2-3; 11 bases are a match to TRBD2. CDR3 length: 17 residues. With V trimmed by 2 bases and J by 3 bases, 8 bases remained unmatched. Germline-derived CDR1 and CDR2 are SGHNT and YYREEE (reference sequence). The CDR3 DNA follows: TGTGCCAGCAGCTTCCCTACTAGCGGGAGTCCGACAGATACGCAGTATTTT. It translates to CASSFPTSGSPTDTQYF.

The rearrangement uses TRBV28 and TRBJ2-5; TRBD1 aligns across 11 bases. Losses at the gene ends were 6 bases for V and 4 bases for J; bases not matched to a gene: 10. CDR3 length: 16 residues. Germline CDR1 reads MDHEN; CDR2 reads SYDVKM. In DNA, the CDR3 is TGTGCCAGCAGCAAGGTCGGGACAGGGGGGGGAGAGACCCAGTACTTC. Translating gives CASSKVGTGGGETQYF.

V gene TRBV14 combines with J gene TRBJ2-5; D might be TRBD1 (6 bases). Trimming took 1 base from V and 3 from J, leaving 12 bases between them. The CDR3 length is 15 residues. Germline loops: CDR1 SGHDN, CDR2 FVKESK. The CDR3 loop reads CASSQAWQGKETQYF. The CDR3 bases are TGTGCCAGCAGCCAAGCATGGCAGGGGAAAGAGACCCAGTACTTC.

This chain links TRBV27 with TRBJ2-3, with D uncertain. The germline CDR1 and CDR2 sequences are MNHEY and SMNVEV (reference sequence). The length of the CDR3 is 14 residues. V shed 5 bases and J shed 0 bases, with 9 bases lying between them. The CDR3, as DNA: TGTGCCAGCAGTGCCCCCCCCAGCACAGATACGCAGTATTTT. Residues: CASSAPPSTDTQYF.

This chain uses TRBV5-1 with TRBJ2-5, with 10 bases lining up with TRBD2. The V gene's germline CDR1 is SGHRS and CDR2 YFSETQ. V lost 0 bases and J lost 4; bases outside the gene matches: 6. The CDR3 contains 16 residues. The CDR3 DNA reads as TGCGCCAGCAGCTTGGCGTCTAGCGGGAGAGGAGAGACCCAGTACTTC. This encodes CASSLASSGRGETQYF.

V is TRBV13 and J is TRBJ2-1; D not certain. The V gene lost 5 bases and the J gene lost 7 bases, with 15 bases spanning the gap. This CDR3 comprises 14 residues. Germline V CDR1 and CDR2: PRHDT, FYEKMQ (reference sequence). Here the CDR3 reads CASSPPQRGNEQFF. CDR3 nucleotides: TGTGCCAGCAGCCCCCCCCAGCGTGGGAATGAGCAGTTCTTC.

A few counts support this clone. The chain couples TRBV6-4 to TRBJ2-2; TRBD2 aligns across 7 bases. V gave up 4 bases and J gave up 2 bases; unmatched junction bases: 4. The CDR3 covers 15 residues. CDR1 MRHNA and CDR2 SNTAGT come from the germline V gene. The CDR3 protein is CASSASGDNTGELFF. The CDR3 DNA sequence: TGTGCCAGCAGTGCTAGCGGAGATAACACCGGGGAGCTGTTTTTT.

The chain carries TRBV30 and TRBJ1-5, with 7 bases aligning to TRBD1. After removal of 2 bases from V and 3 bases from J, the junction contained 1 base not matched to a gene. This CDR3 has 13 residues. Germline V gene data show CDR1 as GTSNPN and CDR2 as SVGIG (reference sequence). CDR3 bases: TGTGCCTGGAGTACAGGGGACAATCAGCCCCAGCATTTT. This codes for CAWSTGDNQPQHF.

The chain joins TRBV13 to TRBJ2-7, with TRBD1 as a possible D gene (6 bases). V was cut by 6 bases and J by 1 base, with 10 bases left in between. The CDR3 is made up of 13 amino acids. The germline CDR1 and CDR2 sequences are PRHDT and FYEKMQ (reference sequence). The CDR3 loop is CASRLGQSYEQYF. The CDR3 DNA sequence: TGTGCCAGCAGGCTCGGACAGTCCTACGAGCAGTACTTC.

The chain recombines TRBV5-6 with TRBJ2-7, with unresolved D. V lost 4 bases, J lost 5 bases, and 10 bases lay in between. This CDR3 region has 12 residues. Germline V gene lookup returns CDR1 SGHDT and CDR2 YYEEEE. The CDR3: CASSPGPNEQYF. The CDR3 nucleotides read TGTGCCAGCAGCCCCGGACCCAACGAGCAGTACTTC.

This clone was detected only once. J is TRBJ2-2 and V is TRBV18; the D is unclear. This CDR3 region has 14 residues. V was shortened by 2 bases and J by 7 bases, with 11 bases between the two germline ends. Germline values: CDR1 KGHSH, CDR2 LQKENI. CDR3 bases: TGTGCCAGCTCACCAGTGGCAGAGAGCGGGGAGCTGTTTTTT. This sequence encodes CASSPVAESGELFF.

This sequence joins TRBV3-1 (or the pseudogene TRBV3-2) and TRBJ2-1; D uncertain. The V and J ends lost 0 bases and 7 bases respectively, with 4 bases between them. The CDR3 has 12 residues. Germline lookup yields CDR1 LGHDT and CDR2 YNNKEL (reference sequence). Written as DNA, the CDR3 is TGTGCCAGCAGCCAAGAAGGTAATGAGCAGTTCTTC. It translates to CASSQEGNEQFF.

The rearrangement joins TRBV29-1 to TRBJ1-2; D is unclear. Germline assignment: CDR1 SQVTM and CDR2 ANQGSEA. The V end was cut by 2 bases, the J end by 8 bases, with 9 bases between. There are 11 residues in the CDR3. In DNA, the CDR3 is TGCAGCGTTGAACTTCAGGACGGCTACACCTTC. It codes for CSVELQDGYTF.

The chain links TRBV6-5 to TRBJ1-1; D perhaps matches TRBD1 (6 bases). The CDR3 has 15 amino acids. Germline values: CDR1 MNHEY, CDR2 SVGAGI. V was shortened by 4 bases and J by 1 base, with 13 bases between the two germline ends. The CDR3 DNA sequence: TGTGCCAGCAGTTTTTCGGGACACCCGAACACTGAAGCTTTCTTT. It encodes CASSFSGHPNTEAFF.

The rearrangement links TRBV6-2 or TRBV6-3 to TRBJ2-5; TRBD2 is a possible D gene (5 bases). The CDR3 runs to 14 residues. Germline V gene sequence: CDR1 MNHEY, CDR2 SVGEGT. The V end lost 0 bases, the J end lost 9 bases, and 14 bases lay between the germline ends. The CDR3 DNA reads TGTGCCAGCAGTTACTCCCGGGGAGCTCAGGCCCAGTACTTC. Translation gives CASSYSRGAQAQYF.

V gene TRBV19 combines with J gene TRBJ2-1; 7 bases are shared with TRBD2. This CDR3 is built from 15 residues. Germline values: CDR1 LNHDA, CDR2 SQIVND (reference sequence). After removal of 4 bases from V and 10 bases from J, the junction contained 13 bases not matched to a gene. CDR3 DNA: TGTGCCAGTAGTACCCTTCGCGGGAGAGAGGAAGAGCAGTTCTTC. It codes for CASSTLRGREEEQFF.